The 18 T cell receptor beta chains given below trace back to one sample, sequenced in a study of blood T cell repertoires in COVID-19 (dated by TCRdb to 2019 to 2021). Library prep was done by the immunoSEQ multiplex PCR assay. In TCRdb, the immuneACCESS table is reduced to in-frame sequences with V and J assigned. These tables do not hold every clone; where another copy was compared, an unresolved V gene accounts for under half, and the others remain unexplained. The sample table records 350,000 to 450,000 clones; 80% to 90% of these occur just once. 2.3% of the sample lies in the top ten. The sequenced sample was peripheral blood. The source is a woman aged 60-70 years with COVID-19, enrolled during active disease.

This chain links TRBV29-1 with TRBJ1-2; TRBD1 agrees at 7 bases. The V gene end was trimmed by 6 bases and the J gene end by 4 bases; junction bases not matched to a gene: 8. Germline assignment: CDR1 SQVTM and CDR2 ANQGSEA. The length of the CDR3 is 13 residues. CDR3 residues: CSVRQGPGYGYTF. In DNA, the CDR3 is TGCAGCGTGAGACAGGGACCCGGCTATGGCTACACCTTC.

The rearrangement uses TRBV18 and TRBJ1-5; possibly TRBD1 for D (5 bases). Trimming took 2 bases from V and 7 from J, leaving 12 bases between them. The CDR3 loop spans 14 amino acids. The germline V gene encodes CDR1 KGHSH and CDR2 LQKENI. CDR3 DNA: TGTGCCAGCTCACCAGGGGGGGGAAGCCAGCCCCAGCATTTT. Amino acid sequence: CASSPGGGSQPQHF.

A single count supports this clone. The chain uses TRBV3-1 (or the pseudogene TRBV3-2) and TRBJ1-5, with 7 nucleotides matching TRBD1. Germline V gives CDR1 LGHDT, CDR2 YNNKEL (reference sequence). V gave up 1 base and J gave up 7 bases; unmatched junction bases: 7. The CDR3 spans 15 residues. This chain's CDR3 is CASSQAAGGRQPQHF. The CDR3 DNA sequence: TGTGCCAGCAGCCAAGCGGCAGGGGGTAGGCAGCCCCAGCATTTT.

The chain carries TRBV6-1 and TRBJ1-1, with 9 bases lining up with TRBD1. CDR3 size: 16 residues. The V gene end was trimmed by 4 bases and the J gene end by 1 base; junction bases not matched to a gene: 7. The germline gives CDR1 MNHNS, CDR2 SASEGT. The CDR3 here is CASSGLPGQGNTEAFF. DNA of the CDR3: TGTGCCAGCAGTGGACTTCCGGGACAGGGGAACACTGAAGCTTTCTTT.

The gene calls are TRBV15 and TRBJ1-4; 9 bases line up with TRBD1. The CDR3 extends over 16 amino acids. Germline CDR1 reads LNHNV; CDR2 reads YYDKDF (reference sequence). With V trimmed by 4 bases and J by 1 base, 4 bases remained unmatched. The CDR3 nucleotides read TGTGCCACCAGCATACCGGGACAGGGAACTAATGAAAAACTGTTTTTT. Its protein product is CATSIPGQGTNEKLFF. The full variable domain, completed using reference TRBV15 and TRBJ1-4, is DAMVIQNPRYQVTQFGKPVTLSCSQTLNHNVMYWYQQKSSQAPKLLFHYYDKDFNNEADTPDNFQSRRPNTSFCFLDIRSPGLGDTAMYLCATSIPGQGTNEKLFFGSGTQLSVL.

This sequence joins TRBV29-1 and TRBJ1-1; 7 positions agree with TRBD1. After removal of 4 bases from V and 7 bases from J, the junction contained 3 bases not matched to a gene. Germline CDR1 reads SQVTM; CDR2 reads ANQGSEA. The CDR3 totals 11 residues. CDR3 DNA sequence: TGCAGCGTTGTGGGGACAGTTGAAGCTTTCTTT. Translated, it gives CSVVGTVEAFF.

This clone was counted between two and nine times. This chain's CDR3 is CASSKSQGTEAFF. In DNA form, the CDR3 reads TGTGCCAGCAGCAAATCCCAGGGAACTGAAGCTTTCTTT. This chain connects TRBV7-2 to TRBJ1-1, with a tentative D call TRBD1 (5 bases). Trimming removed 5 bases from V and 5 bases from J, with 12 bases in between. Germline values: CDR1 SGHTA, CDR2 FQGNSA. The CDR3 contains 13 residues.

This sequence joins TRBV6-6 and TRBJ1-6, with D possibly matching TRBD1 (6 bases). Germline CDR1 reads MNHNY; CDR2 reads SVGAGI (reference sequence). V was shortened by 6 bases and J by 6 bases, with 12 bases between the two germline ends. The CDR3 has 14 residues. CDR3 DNA: TGTGCCAGCAGCACTGGGGGGGCTAATTCACCCCTCCACTTT. It codes for CASSTGGANSPLHF.

This chain uses TRBV5-1 with TRBJ1-1; TRBD1 aligns across 9 bases. Germline V gene lookup returns CDR1 SGHRS and CDR2 YFSETQ. The CDR3 has 15 amino acids. J was trimmed by 9 bases and V by 2 bases; bases with no gene match: 11. CDR3 sequence reads: CASSFLQGALGKAFF. In DNA form, the CDR3 reads TGCGCCAGCAGCTTTTTACAGGGGGCTCTGGGAAAAGCTTTCTTT.

The CDR3 loop is CASSLGGIRGNTEAFF. As DNA, the CDR3 is TGTGCCAGCAGTTTAGGGGGGATTAGGGGGAACACTGAAGCTTTCTTT. The chain links TRBV28 to TRBJ1-1; TRBD1 might be the D (5 bases). V lost 2 bases and J lost 1, with 14 bases in between. Germline loops: CDR1 MDHEN, CDR2 SYDVKM. The CDR3 has 16 amino acids.

This chain uses TRBV3-1 (or the pseudogene TRBV3-2) with TRBJ1-1; the match to TRBD1 covers 7 bases. The CDR3 contains 14 residues. V lost 3 bases, J lost 2 bases, and 3 bases stayed unmatched. The germline gives CDR1 LGHDT, CDR2 YNNKEL (reference sequence). The CDR3, as DNA: TGTGCCAGCAGCCACAGGGGGGCTAACACTGAAGCTTTCTTT. It encodes CASSHRGANTEAFF.

The chain is built from TRBV5-6 and TRBJ1-5, with D maybe TRBD1 (5 bases). Germline CDR1 reads SGHDT; CDR2 reads YYEEEE. V dropped 2 bases and J dropped 7 bases, with 13 bases sitting between them. The CDR3 consists of 14 residues. This chain's CDR3 is CASSFWQGLQPQHF. The CDR3 nucleotides are TGTGCCAGCAGCTTTTGGCAGGGTTTACAGCCCCAGCATTTT.

This clone was recorded only once. The gene calls are TRBV5-4 and TRBJ1-1; D possibly corresponds to TRBD1 (5 bases). The germline CDR1 and CDR2 sequences are SGHNT and YYREEE (reference sequence). Trimming left V 4 bases short and J 2 bases short, with 15 bases between. CDR3 length: 15 amino acids. The CDR3 loop is CASSEGGGPNTEAFF. DNA for the CDR3: TGTGCCAGCAGCGAAGGCGGGGGACCTAACACTGAAGCTTTCTTT.

This clone was seen only once. The rearrangement links TRBV27 to TRBJ1-2; 8 bases map to TRBD1. The V segment lost 6 bases and the J segment 8 bases; nucleotides outside the gene matches: 17. CDR3 length: 16 residues. Germline V gene sequence: CDR1 MNHEY, CDR2 SMNVEV (reference sequence). CDR3 nucleotide sequence: TGTGCCAGCAGCCGAGACAGGGGTGCTTGGGGAGGAGGCTACACCTTC. Amino acids: CASSRDRGAWGGGYTF.

CDR3 nucleotides: TGTGCCATCAGCGCAGGGGAAGGAGAGCAGTTCTTC. It specifies CAISAGEGEQFF. The rearrangement links TRBV10-3 to TRBJ2-1, with D possibly being TRBD1 (6 bases). Trimming cost V 6 bases and J 10 bases, with 13 bases left between them. Germline V lookup: CDR1 ENHRY, CDR2 SYGVKD. This CDR3 region has 12 residues.

This clone was recorded only once. The chain combines TRBV3-1 (or the pseudogene TRBV3-2) with TRBJ2-7, with D maybe TRBD1 (5 bases). Per the germline V gene, CDR1 is LGHDT and CDR2 is YNNKEL (reference sequence). The CDR3 covers 15 residues. Trimming took off 1 base at V and 6 bases at J, with 16 bases between the two ends. CDR3 bases: TGTGCCAGCAGCCAAGGTTCAGGGTGGTATGGCGAGCAGTACTTC. This translates into CASSQGSGWYGEQYF.

This sequence joins TRBV4-1 and TRBJ1-3, with 7 bases lining up with TRBD1. The germline V gene encodes CDR1 MGHRA and CDR2 YSYEKL. V lost 5 bases to trimming and J lost 8 bases; unmatched junction nucleotides: 3. CDR3 length: 12 amino acids. As DNA, the CDR3 is TGCGCCAGCAGCTACAGGGGAGACACCATATATTTT. This encodes CASSYRGDTIYF.

The sample holds a few counts of this clone. This sequence joins TRBV18 and TRBJ2-2; 7 positions agree with TRBD1. J gave up 0 bases and V 8 bases, and 6 bases lay outside the gene matches. Germline assignment: CDR1 KGHSH and CDR2 LQKENI. The length of the CDR3 is 15 residues. CDR3 protein: CASLTGTANTGELFF. The CDR3, as DNA: TGTGCCAGCCTCACCGGGACAGCGAACACCGGGGAGCTGTTTTTT.